A single sample is the source of the 4 T cell receptor beta chains below, sequenced in a study of T cell responses to AZD1222 COVID-19 vaccine. Produced via immunoSEQ multiplex PCR; TCRdb's table is partial and in-frame only. The sample comprises roughly 99,000 clones, approximately 92% of which are singletons, and more than 8% rests with the top ten. The material was peripheral blood, obtained 28 days after the second AZD1222 dose. Every receptor here comes from an adult who received the AZD1222 COVID-19 vaccine.

This clone occurred once. The chain carries TRBV11-2 and TRBJ1-4; D is possibly TRBD1 (6 bases). V shed 2 bases and J shed 12 bases, with 22 bases lying between them. Germline V CDR1 and CDR2: SGHAT, FQNNGV. The CDR3 contains 16 residues. CDR3 residues: CASSLRLRQENLELFF. CDR3 nucleotides: TGTGCCAGCAGCTTAAGGCTTCGACAGGAAAATTTGGAACTGTTTTTT.

The chain uses TRBV15 and TRBJ2-3; D might be TRBD1 (5 bases). Germline V gene sequence: CDR1 LNHNV, CDR2 YYDKDF (reference sequence). V lost 6 bases to trimming and J lost 5 bases, with 33 bases between them. This CDR3 has 20 residues. CDR3 nucleotides: TGTGCCACCAGGGCAAGCCGGACAAAAAATGAAGTGAGACACAGAGATACGCAGTATTTT. It encodes CATRASRTKNEVRHRDTQYF.

This sequence joins TRBV7-3 and TRBJ2-1; 8 bases fit TRBD2. V lost 5 bases, J lost 6 bases, and 6 bases stayed unmatched. CDR1 and CDR2 from the germline V gene are SGHTA and FQGTGA. CDR3 length: 14 residues. This chain's CDR3 is CASSPGGGRNEQFF. CDR3 bases: TGTGCCAGCAGCCCCGGGGGGGGTCGCAATGAGCAGTTCTTC.

This clone was picked up a small number of times. The chain links TRBV6-2 or TRBV6-3 to TRBJ1-1, with D uncertain. The germline V and J ends were trimmed by 0 bases and 0 bases, with 14 bases remaining between them. The germline V gene has CDR1 MNHEY and CDR2 SVGEGT. The CDR3 is made up of 17 amino acids. The chain's CDR3 is CASSYSAQRRLNTEAFF. CDR3 nucleotide sequence: TGTGCCAGCAGTTACTCGGCCCAAAGACGGTTGAACACTGAAGCTTTCTTT.